Below are 20 T cell receptor beta chains sequenced from a single sample in a study of shared clonotypes between healthy human individuals. Assay: immunoSEQ multiplex PCR; the TCRdb copy retains only in-frame clones and omits some. The table includes around 1.9 million clones, just over 90% detected once. The naive CD8 subset, CD45RO-negative cells positively selected for CCR7, excluded terminally differentiated effector memory CD45RA+ cells. Source material: naive CD8+ T cells from PBMCs. The source is a man aged 18-30 years in good health. Some clones in this sample may be carry-over from other donors' samples.

The CDR3 here is CASSLIGTADGYTF. CDR3 sequence (DNA): TGTGCCAGCAGCTTAATAGGGACAGCGGACGGCTACACCTTC. The gene calls are TRBV7-9 and TRBJ1-2; 7 nucleotides line up with TRBD1. The CDR3 contains 14 residues. Germline CDR1 reads SEHNR; CDR2 reads FQNEAQ (reference sequence). With V trimmed by 2 bases and J by 8 bases, 8 bases remained unmatched.

The chain links TRBV7-8 to TRBJ2-1; possible D gene TRBD2, 6 bases. The CDR3 runs to 19 residues. V was clipped by 0 bases and J by 6 bases, with 24 bases between them. Germline lookup yields CDR1 SGHVS and CDR2 FQNEAQ. In DNA, the CDR3 is TGTGCCAGCAGCTTAGCCAAACCCTATCCGGGACTGAAGGGCAATGAGCAGTTCTTC. Translated, it gives CASSLAKPYPGLKGNEQFF.

The rearrangement links TRBV7-9 to TRBJ2-5, with D uncertain. From germline, CDR1 is SEHNR and CDR2 FQNEAQ (reference sequence). There are 15 residues in the CDR3. Deletions cut 1 base from V and 5 bases from J, with 14 bases between. The CDR3, as DNA: TGTGCCAGCAGCTTAGACCAGTTGGGGTGGGAGACCCAGTACTTC. Protein: CASSLDQLGWETQYF.

The chain uses TRBV7-6 and TRBJ2-5; D gene uncertain. The CDR3 is 17 residues long. With 1 base removed from V and 1 base from J, the gap between germline ends came to 16 bases. Per the germline V gene, CDR1 is SGHVS and CDR2 is FNYEAQ. CDR3 sequence: CASSLESSVAFQETQYF. The CDR3 bases are TGTGCCAGCAGCTTAGAATCATCCGTAGCTTTCCAAGAGACCCAGTACTTC.

CDR3 region: CASSLRVSIGYEQYF. CDR3 bases: TGTGCCAGCAGCTTACGGGTTTCAATAGGCTACGAGCAGTACTTC. The rearrangement joins TRBV11-2 to TRBJ2-7; D remains unclear. Germline V gene lookup returns CDR1 SGHAT and CDR2 FQNNGV. The ends were cut back, 2 bases at V and 3 bases at J, with 14 bases in the middle. The CDR3 extends over 15 amino acids. The full variable domain, with the rest looked up from reference TRBV11-2 and TRBJ2-7, is EAGVAQSPRYKIIEKRQSVAFWCNPISGHATLYWYQQILGQGPKLLIQFQNNGVVDDSQLPKDRFSAERLKGVDSTLKIQPAKLEDSAVYLCASSLRVSIGYEQYFGPGTRLTVT.

The chain recombines TRBV5-1 with TRBJ2-1, with TRBD1 identical over 9 bases. V was clipped by 4 bases and J by 5 bases; unmatched bases: 7. The CDR3 extends over 15 amino acids. Germline CDR1 is SGHRS and CDR2 is YFSETQ. CDR3 coding DNA: TGCGCCAGCAGCCCCGGGACAGGGCCCGACAATGAGCAGTTCTTC. Its protein is CASSPGTGPDNEQFF.

The chain employs TRBV29-1 and TRBJ2-1; 8 bases line up with TRBD2. This CDR3 contains 15 residues. J was trimmed by 2 bases and V by 5 bases; bases with no gene match: 8. Germline V gene sequence: CDR1 SQVTM, CDR2 ANQGSEA. The CDR3 DNA follows: TGCAGCGTTCCCGCCGGGAGGGAAGCCTACAATGAGCAGTTCTTC. This sequence encodes CSVPAGREAYNEQFF.

This chain joins TRBV5-4 and TRBJ1-1; D remains unclear. Per germline, CDR1 SGHNT and CDR2 YYREEE (reference sequence). The CDR3 length is 14 residues. V was shortened by 6 bases and J by 1 base, with 13 bases between the two germline ends. The DNA of the CDR3 is TGTGCCAGCATTCGGAAAGGCCAGAACACTGAAGCTTTCTTT. Translation: CASIRKGQNTEAFF.

The count of this clone is one. The V and J genes are TRBV27 and TRBJ1-2, with D tentatively TRBD1 (6 bases). Germline V gives CDR1 MNHEY, CDR2 SMNVEV (reference sequence). Trimming removed 1 base from V and 8 bases from J, with 17 bases in between. The CDR3 contains 15 residues. The CDR3 reads CASSLYGRGAQGYTF. The CDR3 DNA reads TGTGCCAGCAGTTTATACGGCAGGGGCGCGCAGGGCTACACCTTC.

The J gene is TRBJ2-1, the V gene TRBV6-6; D might be TRBD2 (7 bases). CDR1 MNHNY and CDR2 SVGAGI come from the germline V gene (reference sequence). V dropped 2 bases and J dropped 8 bases, with 13 bases sitting between them. CDR3 length equals 14 residues. In DNA form, the CDR3 reads TGTGCCAGCAGTTACCATCGGGGGGCGGATGAGCAGTTCTTC. Translating it yields CASSYHRGADEQFF.

The rearrangement links TRBV4-2 to TRBJ2-7; 13 bases align to TRBD2. The CDR3 length is 17 residues. The ends lost 0 bases at V and 3 bases at J; junction bases unmatched: 5. Germline CDR1 LGHNA, CDR2 YNFKEQ. The CDR3 spells CASSQEEGLAGVYEQYF. For the CDR3, the DNA is TGTGCCAGCAGCCAAGAGGAAGGACTAGCGGGAGTCTACGAGCAGTACTTC.

V usage is TRBV7-9 and J usage is TRBJ1-2, with 8 bases lining up with TRBD1. The V gene's germline CDR1 is SEHNR and CDR2 FQNEAQ (reference sequence). The CDR3 extends over 16 amino acids. Germline trimming cut 5 bases from V and 4 bases from J; bases unmatched to any gene: 12. The CDR3 is CASSTSLATGGYGYTF. The DNA for the CDR3 is TGTGCCAGCAGCACGTCCCTGGCAACAGGGGGCTATGGCTACACCTTC.

Here the CDR3 reads CASSLDPPLAEDYNEQFF. The CDR3 coding sequence is TGTGCCAGCAGCTTAGACCCTCCCCTAGCGGAGGACTACAATGAGCAGTTCTTC. The gene calls are TRBV11-3 and TRBJ2-1; 7 nucleotides line up with TRBD2. The CDR3 sequence is 18 residues long. V lost 0 bases to trimming and J lost 3 bases; unmatched junction nucleotides: 11. In germline, CDR1 is SGHNT, CDR2 YENEEA.

The rearrangement uses TRBV28 and TRBJ1-2; weak D call: TRBD1 (5 bases). CDR3 size: 13 residues. Trimming left V 7 bases short and J 3 bases short, with 12 bases between. Germline V CDR1 and CDR2: MDHEN, SYDVKM. CDR3 loop: CASTRVLDYGYTF. CDR3 DNA: TGTGCCAGCACCAGGGTACTGGACTATGGCTACACCTTC.

The chain is built from TRBV6-5 and TRBJ1-5; 9 nucleotides agree with TRBD1. The CDR3 runs to 15 residues. Trimming removed 5 bases from V and 6 bases from J; junction bases left unmatched: 8. CDR1 and CDR2 from the germline V gene are MNHEY and SVGAGI. The CDR3 loop is CASSPGTGSGQPQHF. The CDR3 nucleotides are TGTGCCAGCAGTCCAGGGACAGGGTCCGGTCAGCCCCAGCATTTT.

The rearrangement uses TRBV27 and TRBJ2-7; the match to TRBD1 covers 7 bases. After removal of 4 bases from V and 2 bases from J, the junction contained 11 bases not matched to a gene. CDR3 length equals 16 residues. Germline CDR1 is MNHEY and CDR2 is SMNVEV (reference sequence). As DNA, the CDR3 is TGTGCCAGCAGTTACACTTGGGACAGCCGACCCTACGAGCAGTACTTC. This sequence encodes CASSYTWDSRPYEQYF.

A single count supports this clone. The chain links TRBV11-2 to TRBJ2-7, with 8 bases fitting TRBD1. CDR1 is SGHAT, CDR2 FQNNGV, per germline. V lost 5 bases and J lost 0; bases outside the gene matches: 9. This CDR3 comprises 16 residues. The CDR3 protein is CASSTPRTGSSYEQYF. The CDR3 DNA reads as TGTGCCAGCAGCACGCCTAGGACAGGGAGCTCCTACGAGCAGTACTTC. The whole variable domain, remainder taken from reference TRBV11-2 and TRBJ2-7, is EAGVAQSPRYKIIEKRQSVAFWCNPISGHATLYWYQQILGQGPKLLIQFQNNGVVDDSQLPKDRFSAERLKGVDSTLKIQPAKLEDSAVYLCASSTPRTGSSYEQYFGPGTRLTVT.

The CDR3 is CASSLSASGSGSYNEQFF. CDR3 coding DNA: TGTGCCAGCAGTTTGTCGGCTAGCGGGAGTGGTTCCTACAATGAGCAGTTCTTC. The chain joins TRBV28 to TRBJ2-1; TRBD2 matches 10 bases. The CDR3 has 18 amino acids. Germline values: CDR1 MDHEN, CDR2 SYDVKM. V lost 3 bases and J lost 1; bases outside the gene matches: 9.

The chain carries TRBV7-3 and TRBJ2-2, with 13 bases identical to TRBD2. The ends lost 10 bases at V and 7 bases at J; junction bases unmatched: 12. The CDR3 consists of 16 residues. Germline loops: CDR1 SGHTA, CDR2 FQGTGA. The DNA of the CDR3 is TGTGCCACTCGGACTAGCGGGAGACGAGGGGACGGGGAGCTGTTTTTT. Its protein is CATRTSGRRGDGELFF.

This chain connects TRBV12-2 to TRBJ2-5. TRBV12-2 is a listed pseudogene. The CDR3 totals 14 residues. This chain's CDR3 is CASRLACGRETQYF. The DNA of the CDR3 is TGTGCAAGTCGCTTAGCGTGTGGGCGGGAGACCCAGTACTTC.